This T cell receptor beta chain was profiled in a study of cytomegalovirus exposure and HLA in healthy donors. The ends were cut back, 7 bases at V and 1 base at J, with 13 bases in the middle. Germline CDR1 LNHDA, CDR2 SQIVND (reference sequence). CDR3 length equals 14 residues. Study conclusions and caveats: Fewer N-insertions (relative to the roughly 610-donor mean) were reportedly seen in an Asian-associated ancestry cluster in a later analysis. CMV serostatus was the only recorded immune exposure for donors.

As concerns this clone: Antigen: not known.

PCR employed 60 Vbeta and 13 Jbeta primers. Sequenced by immunoSEQ multiplex PCR; TCRdb stores in-frame clones only, minus some. This sample has some 29,000 clones, with 35% to 55% found just once. Donors were ostensibly healthy at sampling, although undocumented immune exposures were probable. Specimen: PBMCs. The rearrangement links TRBV19 to TRBJ1-1; possibly TRBD1 for D (6 bases). The sequence was obtained from a woman aged 50 to 60 in good health and CMV-seronegative. For the CDR3, the DNA is TGTGCCAGTACCCCGGACAGATGGAACACTGAAGCTTTCTTT. This encodes CASTPDRWNTEAFF.